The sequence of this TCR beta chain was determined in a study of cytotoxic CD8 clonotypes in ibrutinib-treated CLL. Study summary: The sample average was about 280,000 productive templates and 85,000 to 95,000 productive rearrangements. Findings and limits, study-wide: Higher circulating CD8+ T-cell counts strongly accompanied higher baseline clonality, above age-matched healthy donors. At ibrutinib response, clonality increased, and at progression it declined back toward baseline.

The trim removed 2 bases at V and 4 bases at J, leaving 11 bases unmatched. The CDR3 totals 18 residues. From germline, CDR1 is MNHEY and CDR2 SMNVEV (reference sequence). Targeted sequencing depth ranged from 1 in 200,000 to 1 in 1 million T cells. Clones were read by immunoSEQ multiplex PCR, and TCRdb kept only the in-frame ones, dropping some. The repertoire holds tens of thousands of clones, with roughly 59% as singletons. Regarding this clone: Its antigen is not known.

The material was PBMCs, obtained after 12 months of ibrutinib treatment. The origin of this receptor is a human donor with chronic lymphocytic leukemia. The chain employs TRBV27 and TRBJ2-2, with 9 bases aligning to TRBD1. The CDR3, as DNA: TGTGCCAGCAGTTTAAGGTGGCCGGGACAGGGTACCACCGGGGAGCTGTTTTTT. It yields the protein CASSLRWPGQGTTGELFF.